The TCR beta chain under discussion was sequenced for a study of T cell repertoires in cytomegalovirus infection. Study summary: Recently identified HLA-C-restricted CMV epitopes were among the peptides used. Both a matching HLA type and CMV infection were indicated by public TCR beta signatures.

Concerning this clonotype: Its antigen remains unknown.

One entry per CDR3 protein results from TCRdb running MiXCR on the reads. Here the sample spans tens of thousands of distinct CDR3 sequences, about 24% being singletons. V gave up 7 bases and J gave up 2 bases, with 14 bases separating them. This CDR3 is 15 amino acids long. Sequencing was performed on CD8+ T cells from cultured PBMCs, taken from culture after CMV antigen stimulation. The sequence was collected from a human donor in good health (CMV status not recorded). Some clones in this sample may be carry-over from other donors' samples. The chain has TRBV12-3 or TRBV12-4 and TRBJ1-4; D possibly corresponds to TRBD1 (5 bases). The CDR3 coding sequence is TGTGCCAGCACCCCGGGGGGATTGACTAATGAAAAACTGTTTTTT. Its protein product is CASTPGGLTNEKLFF.